This passage covers 26 T cell receptor beta chains from one sample sequenced in a study of regulatory T cells in long-lasting Graves disease. Construction of TCR beta libraries relied on iRepertoire HTBI primers and on Arm-PCR targeting CDR3 regions. TCRdb re-called the multiplex PCR reads with MiXCR, one entry per CDR3 protein. The data show approximately 230,000 distinct CDR3 sequences, approximately 20% seen once. Described time point: newly diagnosed GD, antithyroid drugs for less than 3 months. PBMC RNA served as the TCR library source. The sequenced sample was peripheral blood mononuclear cells (PBMCs), obtained at new diagnosis, from a patient treated with antithyroid drugs. The receptors come from a female donor with Graves disease.

This clonotype came up many times. DNA of the CDR3: TGTGCCAGCAGCCCCGGGACAGGGGACTATGGCTACACCTTC. It encodes CASSPGTGDYGYTF. The gene calls are TRBV7-8 and TRBJ1-2; 10 positions match TRBD1. CDR1 is SGHVS, CDR2 FQNEAQ, per germline. Trimming took 5 bases from V and 3 from J; bases not matched to a gene: 3. This CDR3 spans 14 amino acids.

This clonotype was counted between two and nine times. V usage is TRBV18 and J usage is TRBJ2-3; D gene ambiguous. Per germline, CDR1 KGHSH and CDR2 LQKENI. V lost 1 base, J lost 8 bases, and 13 bases lay in between. This CDR3 contains 14 residues. CDR3 sequence reads: CASSPRAGRGTQYF. The CDR3 region has the DNA TGTGCCAGCTCACCACGGGCCGGGCGCGGTACGCAGTATTTT. The full variable domain, with the rest looked up from reference TRBV18 and TRBJ2-3, is NAGVMQNPRHLVRRRGQEARLRCSPMKGHSHVYWYRQLPEEGLKFMVYLQKENIIDESGMPKERFSAEFPKEGPSILRIQQVVRGDSAAYFCASSPRAGRGTQYFGPGTRLTVL.

The table lists this clonotype with many counts. The DNA for the CDR3 is TGTGCCAGCAGTGGGGGAAGGACCTCTGGAAACACCATATATTTT. It specifies CASSGGRTSGNTIYF. This chain links TRBV2 with TRBJ1-3, with no clear D. Germline V gives CDR1 SNHLY, CDR2 FYNNEI. The CDR3 extends over 15 amino acids. V shed 4 bases and J shed 0 bases, with 10 bases lying between them.

This clonotype was seen at least ten times. V usage is TRBV4-2 and J usage is TRBJ1-4; D call uncertain. There are 15 residues in the CDR3. The germline V gene has CDR1 LGHNA and CDR2 YNFKEQ. Trimming removed 1 base at V and 6 bases at J, with 12 bases between. This chain's CDR3 is CASSQVARLDEKLFF. CDR3 in DNA: TGTGCCAGCAGCCAAGTCGCCAGACTCGATGAAAAACTGTTTTTT.

This clonotype occurred many times. The chain couples TRBV7-8 to TRBJ1-4; possibly TRBD1 for D (6 bases). This CDR3 contains 19 residues. V lost 1 base, J lost 8 bases, and 26 bases lay in between. Germline V lookup: CDR1 SGHVS, CDR2 FQNEAQ. CDR3 residues: CASSLGHGGFSAGVEKLFF. For the CDR3, the DNA is TGTGCCAGCAGCTTAGGCCACGGGGGCTTCTCCGCGGGTGTGGAAAAACTGTTTTTT.

The chain couples TRBV2 to TRBJ2-1; D may be TRBD2 (5 bases). The CDR3 runs 15 residues. V lost 5 bases, J lost 7 bases, and 18 bases lay in between. CDR1 SNHLY and CDR2 FYNNEI come from the germline V gene. CDR3 bases: TGTGCCAGCAGTCCGCGACTACGTCCGGGGAATGAGCAGTTCTTC. Translating it yields CASSPRLRPGNEQFF.

This clonotype was seen repeatedly, ten times or more. The chain recombines TRBV12-3 or TRBV12-4 with TRBJ2-7; D call uncertain. V was shortened by 1 base and J by 4 bases, with 11 bases between the two germline ends. CDR3 length equals 14 residues. The CDR3 region is CASSLEGFRYEQYF. As DNA, the CDR3 is TGTGCCAGCAGTTTAGAGGGATTCCGTTACGAGCAGTACTTC.

The chain is built from TRBV7-8 and TRBJ2-7, with 8 bases matching TRBD1. V dropped 5 bases and J dropped 5; count of bases not matched to a gene: 11. CDR1 is SGHVS, CDR2 FQNEAQ, per germline. CDR3 length: 15 amino acids. The CDR3 sequence is CASSPRTGYDHEQYF. CDR3 DNA: TGTGCCAGCAGCCCCCGGACAGGGTACGACCACGAGCAGTACTTC.

The rearrangement links TRBV2 to TRBJ2-1, with a weak D call TRBD2 (7 bases). This CDR3 has 16 residues. V dropped 5 bases and J dropped 0 bases, with 14 bases sitting between them. Germline CDR1 reads SNHLY; CDR2 reads FYNNEI. The DNA for the CDR3 is TGTGCCAGCAGTTCGGGGGGACAAAGCTCCTACAATGAGCAGTTCTTC. Translation: CASSSGGQSSYNEQFF.

The CDR3 DNA reads as TGTGCCAGCACCGGGACTACCGTCCTAAACGAGCAGTACTTC. Translating gives CASTGTTVLNEQYF. V and J are TRBV12-3 or TRBV12-4 and TRBJ2-7, with 7 bases identical to TRBD2. This CDR3 is built from 14 residues. J lost 5 bases, V lost 7 bases, and 11 bases had no gene match.

This clonotype was recorded many times. The chain carries TRBV10-3 and TRBJ1-1; no firm D call. Trimming removed 5 bases from V and 0 bases from J, with 10 bases in between. CDR3 size: 14 residues. CDR1 is ENHRY and CDR2 is SYGVKD in the germline V gene. The CDR3 sequence: CAISPDTMNTEAFF. The CDR3 nucleotides are TGTGCCATCAGTCCCGACACAATGAACACTGAAGCTTTCTTT.

This clonotype has more than one count but fewer than ten. This chain links TRBV7-8 with TRBJ1-3; TRBD1 matches 7 bases. V gave up 0 bases and J gave up 8 bases; unmatched junction bases: 4. From germline, CDR1 is SGHVS and CDR2 FQNEAQ. This CDR3 comprises 14 residues. CDR3 residues: CASSLARQGDTIYF. In DNA, the CDR3 is TGTGCCAGCAGCTTAGCGAGACAGGGAGACACCATATATTTT.

This clonotype was counted a few times. The J gene is TRBJ1-2, the V gene TRBV7-9; D call uncertain. The CDR3 has 12 amino acids. The V and J ends lost 2 bases and 8 bases respectively, with 9 bases between them. The germline CDR1 and CDR2 sequences are SEHNR and FQNEAQ (reference sequence). The chain's CDR3 is CASSLWVRGYTF. The CDR3 nucleotides read TGTGCCAGCAGCTTATGGGTTCGGGGCTACACCTTC.

This clonotype was recorded many times. This rearrangement joins TRBV2 to TRBJ2-3, with D unresolved. Germline V gives CDR1 SNHLY, CDR2 FYNNEI. The ends were cut back, 6 bases at V and 2 bases at J, with 12 bases in the middle. The CDR3 has 14 amino acids. CDR3 sequence reads: CASSFRSHTDTQYF. CDR3 DNA: TGTGCCAGCAGCTTCAGGTCCCACACAGATACGCAGTATTTT.

This clonotype appeared many times. The genes are TRBV9 and TRBJ2-3; 8 nucleotides match TRBD2. CDR1 is SGDLS and CDR2 is YYNGEE in the germline V gene. V lost 1 base, J lost 2 bases, and 6 bases stayed unmatched. The CDR3 contains 16 residues. In DNA form, the CDR3 reads TGTGCCAGCAGCGTACGCCAAGCGGGAGACACAGATACGCAGTATTTT. Its translation is CASSVRQAGDTDTQYF.

This clonotype has a handful of counts. This sequence may be a read error, since a much larger clone differs from it by one base. The conserved closing phenylalanine or tryptophan is absent in this CDR3, likely reflecting a read error. This chain uses TRBV11-3 with TRBJ1-1; 7 bases align to TRBD1. Per the germline V gene, CDR1 is SGHNT and CDR2 is YENEEA. The CDR3 sequence is 19 residues long. V shed 6 bases, J shed 0 bases, and the junction held 19 bases outside the gene matches. As DNA, the CDR3 is TGTGCCAGCAGAAGGGACAGCTGGGTGGGCGATCCTATGAACACTGAAGCTTTCTCT. Residues: CASRRDSWVGDPMNTEAFS.

This clonotype was found many times. V usage is TRBV19 and J usage is TRBJ2-1; the match to TRBD2 covers 10 bases. V was pared by 1 base and J by 12 bases, with 9 bases of the junction left unmatched. Germline V gene data show CDR1 as LNHDA and CDR2 as SQIVND (reference sequence). CDR3 length: 15 residues. The CDR3 sequence is CASSIGRLAGERQFF. DNA of the CDR3: TGTGCCAGTAGTATAGGGCGGCTAGCGGGAGAGAGGCAGTTCTTC.

This clonotype was seen a single time. A far larger clone is one base from this, pointing to a likely read error. V gene TRBV6-1 combines with J gene TRBJ1-3; a weak D match, TRBD1 (5 bases). The CDR3 is 16 amino acids. Germline values: CDR1 MNHNS, CDR2 SASEGT. Written as DNA, the CDR3 is TGTGCCAGCAGTGGGGACGTGGCAGGGCTGGGAAACACCACATATTTT. It yields the protein CASSGDVAGLGNTTYF.

There are many counts of this clonotype. This chain links TRBV20-1 with TRBJ1-1; D remains ambiguous. This CDR3 has 14 amino acids. The V end lost 0 bases, the J end lost 2 bases, and 10 bases lay between the germline ends. The germline V gene has CDR1 DFQATT and CDR2 SNEGSKA (reference sequence). CDR3 bases: TGCAGTGCTAGAGATAGCGACATTAACACTGAAGCTTTCTTT. It codes for CSARDSDINTEAFF.

This clonotype showed up many times. CDR3 bases: TGTGCCTGGAGACCGGGACTAGCGGGGGCCTTGTTCTTC. Translating gives CAWRPGLAGALFF. The rearrangement joins TRBV30 to TRBJ2-1, with 14 positions matching TRBD2. This CDR3 comprises 13 residues. Germline assignment: CDR1 GTSNPN and CDR2 SVGIG (reference sequence). V shed 3 bases and J 15 bases; nucleotides not matched to a gene: 7.

This clonotype was counted ten times or more. The genes are TRBV19 and TRBJ1-1; no firm D call. Germline V gene lookup returns CDR1 LNHDA and CDR2 SQIVND (reference sequence). CDR3 size: 14 residues. V was cut by 3 bases and J by 1 base, with 9 bases left in between. The CDR3 loop is CASSIRRENTEAFF. The CDR3 DNA is TGTGCCAGTAGTATCCGACGGGAGAACACTGAAGCTTTCTTT.

A note on this clonotype: Just one base apart from a much larger clone, this may be a read error. The CDR3, as DNA: TGTGCCAGCAGTCAACCCCGGCGGACCTGGGGGCAAGAGACCCAGCACTTC. Protein: CASSQPRRTWGQETQHF. V is TRBV6-1 and J is TRBJ2-5; D may be TRBD1 (6 bases). This CDR3 spans 17 amino acids. CDR1 and CDR2 (germline): MNHNS, SASEGT.

This clonotype was seen ten or more times. The chain combines TRBV27 with TRBJ2-3, with TRBD1 as a possible D gene (5 bases). Germline V gene sequence: CDR1 MNHEY, CDR2 SMNVEV (reference sequence). Deletions cut 0 bases from V and 0 bases from J, with 13 bases between. The CDR3 is made up of 17 amino acids. This chain's CDR3 is CASSLSWSDTSTDTQYF. As DNA, the CDR3 is TGTGCCAGCAGTTTATCGTGGTCGGACACTAGCACAGATACGCAGTATTTT.

This clonotype was found many times. The rearrangement uses TRBV5-1 and TRBJ2-3; D is unresolved. V shed 5 bases and J shed 6 bases, with 7 bases lying between them. The CDR3 has 11 amino acids. The germline gives CDR1 SGHRS, CDR2 YFSETQ. The CDR3 loop is CASRVVDTQYF. In nucleotides, the CDR3 is TGCGCCAGCAGGGTGGTGGATACGCAGTATTTT. The variable domain in full, completed from reference TRBV5-1 and TRBJ2-3, reads KAGVTQTPRYLIKTRGQQVTLSCSPISGHRSVSWYQQTPGQGLQFLFEYFSETQRNKGNFPGRFSGRQFSNSRSEMNVSTLELGDSALYLCASRVVDTQYFGPGTRLTVL.

At least ten counts were recorded for this clonotype. This CDR3 is CASSPDGRGELFF. CDR3 DNA sequence: TGTGCCAGCAGTCCTGACGGAAGAGGGGAGCTGTTTTTT. The chain is built from TRBV11-2 and TRBJ2-2; D gene uncertain. V was clipped by 6 bases and J by 8 bases, with 13 bases between them. The CDR3 loop spans 13 amino acids. CDR1 is SGHAT, CDR2 FQNNGV, per germline.

In the case of this clonotype: This may be a read error: a much more frequent sequence differs by one nucleotide. Because it lacks the conserved phenylalanine or tryptophan at the end, this CDR3 is likely a read error. The CDR3 sequence: CASSVDAGWSNEQFL. The CDR3 nucleotides read TGTGCCAGCAGCGTAGACGCAGGGTGGAGCAATGAGCAGTTCCTC. The gene calls are TRBV7-9 and TRBJ2-1; a weak D match, TRBD1 (5 bases). V was shortened by 5 bases and J by 6 bases, with 17 bases between the two germline ends. This CDR3 is built from 15 residues. Per the germline V gene, CDR1 is SEHNR and CDR2 is FQNEAQ (reference sequence).